These T cell receptor beta chains were read from a single sample in a study of T cells in Graves' hyperthyroidism and ophthalmopathy. TCRdb fed the multiplex PCR reads into MiXCR, producing one record per CDR3 protein. The sample includes about 420,000 distinct CDR3 sequences, roughly 14% of them seen just once. Sequenced material: blood. The receptors shown here come from a woman aged 18-29 years with Graves' hyperthyroidism. Both conserved end residues are part of each CDR3. The order of the fields is D gene, clone size, J gene, V gene, CDR3 DNA, CDR3 protein. The D gene is left open where the match is weak. Size tells how often a clone was seen (once, few, many) or the class of an expanded clone, and some rows leave it out.

D: NA; size: few; J: TRBJ2-6; V: TRBV2; DNA: TGTGCCAGCAGTGACAGGGGGGGTACTGGGGCCAACGTCCTGACTTTC; CDR3: CASSDRGGTGANVLTF
D: NA; size: NA; J: TRBJ1-1; V: TRBV6-2/TRBV6-3; DNA: TGTGCCAGCAGTTACTCGATTCTCCCCGGGGAGGGTGAAGCTTTCTTT; CDR3: CASSYSILPGEGEAFF
D: NA; size: many; J: TRBJ2-3; V: TRBV7-2; DNA: TGTGCCAGCAGCCTATCCAGGGGAGATACGCAGTATTTT; CDR3: CASSLSRGDTQYF
D: NA; size: NA; J: TRBJ2-7; V: TRBV5-6; DNA: TGTGCCAGCAGCTTGATGGGGTACCCCGAGCAGTACTTC; CDR3: CASSLMGYPEQYF
D: NA; size: NA; J: TRBJ2-2; V: TRBV11-2; DNA: TGTGCCAGCAGCTTAGACGCCGGTAGCACCGGGGAGCTGTTTTTT; CDR3: CASSLDAGSTGELFF
D: NA; size: many; J: TRBJ2-7; V: TRBV6-2/TRBV6-3; DNA: TGTGCCAGCAGCCGAAGACCCAACAGGGTCGAGAGGGGCTACGAGCAGTACTTC; CDR3: CASSRRPNRVERGYEQYF
D: NA; size: many; J: TRBJ2-3; V: TRBV20-1; DNA: TGCAGTGCAAATAGGGGACCAGATACGCAGTATTTT; CDR3: CSANRGPDTQYF
D: NA; size: NA; J: TRBJ2-5; V: TRBV20-1; DNA: TGCAGTGCTAGAGATCCGACCCCCAGGGCGGCGTTTCAAGAGACCCAGTACTTC; CDR3: CSARDPTPRAAFQETQYF
D: NA; size: many; J: TRBJ2-7; V: TRBV7-2; DNA: TGTGCCAGCAGCCGGATGAGAGGGAATTACGAGCAGTACTTC; CDR3: CASSRMRGNYEQYF
D: TRBD1; size: many; J: TRBJ1-5; V: TRBV18; DNA: TGTGCCAGCTCACCACCCGGGACAGGGGGGCCCCAGCATTTT; CDR3: CASSPPGTGGPQHF
D: TRBD2; size: many; J: TRBJ2-2; V: TRBV9; DNA: TGTGCCAGCAGAGGGCTAGCGGGAGGCGTCGGGGAGCTGTTTTTT; CDR3: CASRGLAGGVGELFF
D: NA; size: many; J: TRBJ1-3; V: TRBV7-2; DNA: TGTGCCAGCAGCTTAGCGGGACACAAACAGGGAACTGGAAACACCATATATTTT; CDR3: CASSLAGHKQGTGNTIYF
D: TRBD1; size: many; J: TRBJ2-3; V: TRBV27; DNA: TGTGCCAGCACCCGTTATCAGGGACAGGGAAGGGGAGATACGCAGTATTTT; CDR3: CASTRYQGQGRGDTQYF
D: TRBD1; size: many; J: TRBJ1-2; V: TRBV7-2; DNA: TGTGCCAGCAGCCCTCAGACAGGGGGCAGGTATGGCTACACCTTC; CDR3: CASSPQTGGRYGYTF
D: NA; size: many; J: TRBJ2-3; V: TRBV7-8; DNA: TGTGCCAGCAGCTTAAGGGGGATGTTCGATACGCAGTATTTT; CDR3: CASSLRGMFDTQYF
D: TRBD1; size: NA; J: TRBJ2-4; V: TRBV6-1; DNA: TGTGCCAGCGGATCCGGGACAGGGAGTATAGCCAAAAACATTCAGTACTTC; CDR3: CASGSGTGSIAKNIQYF
D: NA; size: many; J: TRBJ1-1; V: TRBV20-1; DNA: TGCAGTGCGATAGACGTAGCGGGCGCTGAAGCTTTCTTT; CDR3: CSAIDVAGAEAFF
D: NA; size: NA; J: TRBJ2-6; V: TRBV7-2; DNA: TGTGCCAGCACCTTATTGGGCCCTGGGGCCAACGTCCTGACTTTC; CDR3: CASTLLGPGANVLTF
D: NA; size: many; J: TRBJ2-2; V: TRBV28; DNA: TGTGCCAGCAGTTCCCCCTGGCGGGAAGGGTCCGGGGAGCTGTTTTTT; CDR3: CASSSPWREGSGELFF
D: NA; size: NA; J: TRBJ2-5; V: TRBV20-1; DNA: TGCAGTGCTAGAGACACAACCCGGGGAGAGACCCAGTACTTC; CDR3: CSARDTTRGETQYF
D: TRBD1; size: many; J: TRBJ1-2; V: TRBV7-2; DNA: TGTGCCAGCAGCTTCCGGGACAGGGTGGGCCTGCATGGCTACACCTTC; CDR3: CASSFRDRVGLHGYTF
D: NA; size: few; J: TRBJ2-3; V: TRBV7-9; DNA: TGTGCCAGCAGCTTATGGGTTCGGAAGAGGGGTACAGATACGCAGTATTTT; CDR3: CASSLWVRKRGTDTQYF
D: NA; size: many; J: TRBJ1-5; V: TRBV20-1; DNA: TGCAGTGCGCGCTCCCCCACAGGGCCGCCTTATCAGCCCCAGCATTTT; CDR3: CSARSPTGPPYQPQHF
D: NA; size: few; J: TRBJ1-1; V: TRBV20-1; DNA: TGCAGTGCAGACCAGGGGAACACTGAAGCTTTCTTT; CDR3: CSADQGNTEAFF
D: NA; size: NA; J: TRBJ1-6; V: TRBV7-6; DNA: TGTGCCAGCAGCTACGCCGGTGGAAATTCACCCCTCCACTTT; CDR3: CASSYAGGNSPLHF
D: NA; size: many; J: TRBJ1-1; V: TRBV12-3/TRBV12-4; DNA: TGTGCCAGCAGCCAGATTGGGACTGAAGCTTTCTTT; CDR3: CASSQIGTEAFF
D: NA; size: many; J: TRBJ2-1; V: TRBV3-1; DNA: TGTGCCAGCAGCCAAGATCTCGCAGGGTCCTACAATGAGCAGTTCTTC; CDR3: CASSQDLAGSYNEQFF
D: TRBD1; size: NA; J: TRBJ1-1; V: TRBV27; DNA: TGTGCCAGCAGTTCCATGGCAGGGGGTATGACTGAAGCTTTCTTT; CDR3: CASSSMAGGMTEAFF
D: NA; size: few; J: TRBJ1-2; V: TRBV20-1; DNA: TGCAGTGCCATTTTGGGACACAACTATGGCTACACCTTC; CDR3: CSAILGHNYGYTF
D: NA; size: few; J: TRBJ2-5; V: TRBV6-1; DNA: TGTGCCAGCACCGCGAGTCGGCAGTTAGAAGAGACCCAGTACTTC; CDR3: CASTASRQLEETQYF
D: TRBD2; size: NA; J: TRBJ2-1; V: TRBV6-1; DNA: TGTGCCATATTGCCAGCGGGAGGGACCAATGAGCAGTTCTTC; CDR3: CAILPAGGTNEQFF
D: TRBD1; size: many; J: TRBJ1-4; V: TRBV28; DNA: TGTGCCAGCAAGGGGGCGTTTTCAAATGAAAAACTGTTTTTT; CDR3: CASKGAFSNEKLFF
D: TRBD1; size: NA; J: TRBJ2-7; V: TRBV5-1; DNA: TGCGCCAGCAGCTTGGCCGGGACAGGTAACGACGAGCAGTACTTC; CDR3: CASSLAGTGNDEQYF
D: TRBD1; size: once; J: TRBJ2-1; V: TRBV5-1; DNA: TGCGCCAGCAGCCCCCAGCCGGGACAGGGATACAATGAGCAGTTCTTC; CDR3: CASSPQPGQGYNEQFF
D: NA; size: NA; J: TRBJ1-1; V: TRBV6-1; DNA: TGTGCCAGCGGGGGACGGATGAACACTGAAGCTTTCTTT; CDR3: CASGGRMNTEAFF
D: NA; size: many; J: TRBJ1-2; V: TRBV7-2; DNA: TGTGCCAGCAGCTTACGGGCAACTAACTATGGCTACACCTTC; CDR3: CASSLRATNYGYTF
D: NA; size: few; J: TRBJ1-2; V: TRBV20-1; DNA: TGCAGTGCTAGAGATGGGAGGTGGCATGCCACGGGATATGGCTACACCTTC; CDR3: CSARDGRWHATGYGYTF
D: TRBD2; size: few; J: TRBJ2-1; V: TRBV11-2; DNA: TGTGCCAGCAGCTTCTATCTTAGCCCCGGGACTAGCGGTTTTAGCTCCTACAATGAGCAGTTCTTC; CDR3: CASSFYLSPGTSGFSSYNEQFF
D: NA; size: NA; J: TRBJ2-5; V: TRBV7-9; DNA: TGTGCCAGCAGCGGGGGGACAGCAGAGACCCAGTACTTC; CDR3: CASSGGTAETQYF
D: TRBD2; size: NA; J: TRBJ2-1; V: TRBV6-2/TRBV6-3; DNA: TGTGCCAGCAGTTACTCGCTGGCGGGAGGGTACAATGAGCAGTTCTTC; CDR3: CASSYSLAGGYNEQFF
D: NA; size: many; J: TRBJ2-7; V: TRBV27; DNA: TGTGCCAGCAGTTTATCGGGGCCTTTCAACGAGCAGTACTTC; CDR3: CASSLSGPFNEQYF
D: TRBD2; size: many; J: TRBJ2-5; V: TRBV2; DNA: TGTGCCAGCACAACTAGCGGGAGGGAGACCCAGTACTTC; CDR3: CASTTSGRETQYF
D: TRBD1; size: few; J: TRBJ2-2; V: TRBV24-1; DNA: TGTACCACCAGCTTATCCGGGACAGGGGCCGGGGAGCTGTTTTTT; CDR3: CTTSLSGTGAGELFF
D: NA; size: many; J: TRBJ1-2; V: TRBV29-1; DNA: TGCAGCGTTGAGACCCCCCCGGGCTGGGGCGGTTATGGCTACACCTTC; CDR3: CSVETPPGWGGYGYTF
D: NA; size: few; J: TRBJ2-6; V: TRBV7-2; DNA: TGTGCCAGCAGCTTATACGGGGCAGGGAATGTCAACGTCCTGACTTTC; CDR3: CASSLYGAGNVNVLTF